One and the same sample provided the 14 T cell receptor beta chains below, sequenced in a study of PD-1 blockade in mismatch repair-deficient tumors. Assay used: immunoSEQ multiplex PCR; TCRdb lists only in-frame clones, some missing. The repertoire holds tens of thousands of clones, with around four fifths as singletons. The sequencing here drew on peripheral blood, taken 2 weeks after starting pembrolizumab. These receptors were taken from an adult with mismatch repair-deficient cancer.

V gene TRBV6-6 combines with J gene TRBJ2-1, with 12 nucleotides matching TRBD2. CDR1 and CDR2 (germline): MNHNY, SVGAGI (reference sequence). The CDR3 is 15 residues long. J lost 6 bases, V lost 6 bases, and 6 bases had no gene match. The chain's CDR3 is CASSSRLAGANEQFF. The CDR3 bases are TGTGCCAGCAGCTCTCGACTAGCGGGGGCCAATGAGCAGTTCTTC.

The chain links TRBV9 to TRBJ2-3; D perhaps matches TRBD2 (5 bases). The CDR3 length is 15 residues. Germline V gives CDR1 SGDLS, CDR2 YYNGEE. Deletions cut 0 bases from V and 8 bases from J, with 16 bases between. The CDR3 protein is CASSVVSGFDTTQYF. The CDR3 DNA sequence: TGTGCCAGCAGCGTAGTATCGGGGTTCGATACTACGCAGTATTTT. Filled out from reference TRBV9 and TRBJ2-3, the complete variable domain reads DSGVTQTPKHLITATGQRVTLRCSPRSGDLSVYWYQQSLDQGLQFLIQYYNGEERAKGNILERFSAQQFPDLHSELNLSSLELGDSALYFCASSVVSGFDTTQYFGPGTRLTVL.

The DNA of the CDR3 is TGTGCCACCCTCAATACGAACACTGAAGCTTTCTTT. Translated: CATLNTNTEAFF. The chain employs TRBV28 and TRBJ1-1; D unresolved. Trimming pared 10 bases from V and 1 base from J, leaving 10 bases between. The germline CDR1 and CDR2 sequences are MDHEN and SYDVKM. This CDR3 has 12 residues.

The chain employs TRBV5-1 and TRBJ2-1; D gene ambiguous. CDR3 length: 14 residues. The ends were cut back, 0 bases at V and 2 bases at J, with 6 bases in the middle. Looked up from germline, CDR1 is SGHRS and CDR2 is YFSETQ. CDR3 sequence: CASSLDGAYNEQFF. The CDR3 DNA reads as TGCGCCAGCAGCTTGGATGGGGCCTACAATGAGCAGTTCTTC.

The rearrangement links TRBV11-2 to TRBJ2-3, with a possible D match to TRBD1 (6 bases). Per germline, CDR1 SGHAT and CDR2 FQNNGV. The CDR3 length is 14 residues. V was trimmed by 1 base and J by 6 bases, leaving 11 bases between them. For the CDR3, the DNA is TGTGCCAGCAGCTTAGTGGTGACAGGCGATACGCAGTATTTT. Protein: CASSLVVTGDTQYF.

As regards this clone: This CDR3 fails to terminate in the conserved phenylalanine or tryptophan, so it likely reflects a read error. No DNA is shown, since the ends of the CDR3 on it are uncertain; the CDR3 is the one TCRdb lists. The J gene is TRBJ2-7, the V gene TRBV27; the table assigns TRBD2, which was not confirmed against the DNA. Inclusive of both ends, the CDR3 amounts to 12 amino acids. Germline V gene data show CDR1 as MNHEY and CDR2 as SMNVEV (reference sequence). The CDR3 protein is CASSLCPAGSSI.

This sequence joins TRBV4-1 and TRBJ2-5; 11 nucleotides agree with TRBD1. CDR1 and CDR2 (germline): MGHRA, YSYEKL. The CDR3 consists of 20 residues. V lost 0 bases, J lost 4 bases, and 16 bases stayed unmatched. CDR3 region: CASSQDWGGLGTGGLETQYF. CDR3 DNA sequence: TGCGCCAGCAGCCAAGATTGGGGCGGCTTGGGGACAGGGGGTTTAGAGACCCAGTACTTC.

This clone was recorded only once. The V gene is TRBV7-9, the J gene TRBJ2-1; the D gene could be TRBD1 or TRBD2 (5 bases each). The CDR3 has 12 residues. CDR1 is SEHNR, CDR2 FQNEAQ, per germline (reference sequence). The V end lost 8 bases, the J end lost 9 bases, and 14 bases lay between the germline ends. CDR3 bases: TGTGCCAGCGTTCCACTGGGACCTGAGCAGTTCTTC. Translation: CASVPLGPEQFF.

The chain combines TRBV29-1 with TRBJ2-1, with 9 bases identical to TRBD2. Germline CDR1 SQVTM, CDR2 ANQGSEA. The CDR3 sequence is 14 residues long. Trimming took 7 bases from V and 7 from J; bases not matched to a gene: 11. Written as DNA, the CDR3 is TGCAGCGCTCAGACCGGGACTAGCTCTAATGAGCAGTTCTTC. It yields the protein CSAQTGTSSNEQFF.

The rearrangement links TRBV13 to TRBJ2-7; D is unresolved. Trimming removed 5 bases from V and 4 bases from J, with 6 bases in between. The germline gives CDR1 PRHDT, CDR2 FYEKMQ (reference sequence). The CDR3 covers 11 residues. CDR3 region: CASSLNYEQYF. The CDR3 DNA reads TGTGCCAGCAGCCTGAATTACGAGCAGTACTTC.

The V and J genes are TRBV9 and TRBJ2-7; 7 nucleotides match TRBD1. CDR3 size: 15 residues. Germline CDR1 reads SGDLS; CDR2 reads YYNGEE. V shed 0 bases, J shed 3 bases, and the junction held 6 bases outside the gene matches. CDR3 residues: CASSVGDSLVYEQYF. DNA of the CDR3: TGTGCCAGCAGCGTAGGGGACAGCCTCGTCTACGAGCAGTACTTC.

V gene TRBV30 combines with J gene TRBJ2-3; D is perhaps TRBD2 (5 bases). Germline V CDR1 and CDR2: GTSNPN, SVGIG (reference sequence). V was cut by 2 bases and J by 1 base, with 7 bases left in between. The CDR3 loop spans 13 amino acids. CDR3 loop: CAWSIGGTDTQYF. DNA of the CDR3: TGTGCCTGGAGTATCGGGGGCACAGATACGCAGTATTTT.

The V call is TRBV30, the J call TRBJ1-5, with D possibly TRBD1 on 5 matching bases. The CDR3 spans 13 residues. The germline V gene has CDR1 GTSNPN and CDR2 SVGIG (reference sequence). The V end was cut by 0 bases, the J end by 10 bases, with 13 bases between. CDR3 coding DNA: TGTGCCTGGAGTGTTGGGGGAGGTGGTCCCCAGCATTTT. Protein sequence: CAWSVGGGGPQHF.

Here the CDR3 DNA reads TGCAGCGTTGAAGATGGCCTGTATAGCGGGAGAAGGGATGGGGAGACCCAGTACTTC. Amino acids: CSVEDGLYSGRRDGETQYF. The chain has TRBV29-1 and TRBJ2-5, with TRBD2 identical over 9 bases. This CDR3 has 19 residues. V lost 0 bases and J lost 5; bases outside the gene matches: 19. Germline V lookup: CDR1 SQVTM, CDR2 ANQGSEA.